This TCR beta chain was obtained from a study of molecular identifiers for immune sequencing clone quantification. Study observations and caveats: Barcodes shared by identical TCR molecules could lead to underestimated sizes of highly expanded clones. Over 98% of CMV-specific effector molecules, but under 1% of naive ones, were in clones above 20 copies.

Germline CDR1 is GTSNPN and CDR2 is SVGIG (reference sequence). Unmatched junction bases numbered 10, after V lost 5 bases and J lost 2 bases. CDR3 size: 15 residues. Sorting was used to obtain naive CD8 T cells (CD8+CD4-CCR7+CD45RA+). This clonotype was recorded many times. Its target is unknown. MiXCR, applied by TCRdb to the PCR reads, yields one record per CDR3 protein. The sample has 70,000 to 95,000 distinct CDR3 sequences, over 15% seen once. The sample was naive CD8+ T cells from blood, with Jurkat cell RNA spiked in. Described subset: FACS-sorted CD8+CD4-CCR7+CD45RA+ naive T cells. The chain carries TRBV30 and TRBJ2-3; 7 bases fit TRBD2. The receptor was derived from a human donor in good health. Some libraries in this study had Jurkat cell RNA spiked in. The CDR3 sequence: CAWVPLGGVTDTQYF. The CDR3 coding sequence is TGTGCCTGGGTTCCCCTGGGAGGGGTCACAGATACGCAGTATTTT.